This T cell receptor (beta chain) was identified during a study of human T cells and chemical hapten exposure. Study results and caveats: Expanded TCRs showed more large CDR3 clusters than pre-sensitization or healthy control sets.

There are 15 residues in the CDR3. V lost 4 bases, J lost 4 bases, and 18 bases lay in between. The germline V gene has CDR1 SGHRS and CDR2 YFSETQ. The sample's time point: patch test 1, 2 weeks after DPC sensitization. Treatment: therapeutic diphenylcyclopropenone sensitization with weekly scalp DPC. Each donor was an alopecia patient between 18 and 70 years of age who qualified for DPC. Only a few counts were recorded for this clonotype. Its antigen is unidentified. Each CDR3 protein gets one entry after TCRdb re-called the RACE reads with MiXCR. This table has roughly 86,000 distinct CDR3 sequences, about 10% appearing once.

The input for sequencing was whole blood, taken in connection with sensitization to the hapten diphenylcyclopropenone (DPC). The clonotype originates from a man aged 35 to 55 with alopecia areata. Some clones in this sample may be carry-over from other donors' samples. The chain has TRBV5-1 and TRBJ2-7; TRBD1 might be the D (5 bases). The CDR3 spells CASSPRGMGPYEQYF. CDR3 bases: TGCGCCAGCAGCCCCCGCGGTATGGGGCCTTACGAGCAGTACTTC. The full variable domain, rest sourced from reference TRBV5-1 and TRBJ2-7, is KAGVTQTPRYLIKTRGQQVTLSCSPISGHRSVSWYQQTPGQGLQFLFEYFSETQRNKGNFPGRFSGRQFSNSRSEMNVSTLELGDSALYLCASSPRGMGPYEQYFGPGTRLTVT.